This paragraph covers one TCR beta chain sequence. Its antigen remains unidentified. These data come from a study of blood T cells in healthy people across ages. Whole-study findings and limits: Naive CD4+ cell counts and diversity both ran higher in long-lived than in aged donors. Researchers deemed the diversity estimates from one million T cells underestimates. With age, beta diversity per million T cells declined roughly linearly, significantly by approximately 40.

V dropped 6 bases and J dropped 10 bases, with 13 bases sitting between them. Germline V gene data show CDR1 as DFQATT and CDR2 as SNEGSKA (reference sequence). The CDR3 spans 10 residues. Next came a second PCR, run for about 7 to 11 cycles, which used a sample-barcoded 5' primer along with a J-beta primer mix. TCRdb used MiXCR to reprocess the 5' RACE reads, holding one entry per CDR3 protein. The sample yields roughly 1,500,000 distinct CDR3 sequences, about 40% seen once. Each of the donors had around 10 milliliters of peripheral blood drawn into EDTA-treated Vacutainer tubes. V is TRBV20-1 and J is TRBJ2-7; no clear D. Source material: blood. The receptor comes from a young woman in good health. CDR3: CSAQVGVQYF. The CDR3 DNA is TGCAGTGCCCAGGTTGGGGTCCAGTACTTC.